These T cell receptor beta chains were read from a single sample in a study of cytomegalovirus exposure and HLA in healthy donors. The table came from immunoSEQ multiplex PCR; TCRdb's copy has only in-frame clones and leaves some out. The profile shows roughly 190,000 clones, 74% of them singletons. Sequencing input: PBMCs. These receptors originate from a woman aged 25 to 39 in good health and CMV-seropositive. The CDR3 runs from the conserved cysteine through the conserved F or W. The D gene is left open where the match is weak. Clone size appears in some rows only: once, few, many, or a class for an expanded clone.

J gene | D gene | V gene | clone size | CDR3 DNA | CDR3 protein
TRBJ2-7 | - | TRBV27 | once | TGTGCCAGCAGTGCGGGACGGTCCTACGAGCAGTACTTC | CASSAGRSYEQYF
TRBJ1-1 | - | TRBV7-2 | few | TGTGCCAGCAGCTTGTGGCAGTCGAACACTGAAGCTTTCTTT | CASSLWQSNTEAFF
TRBJ2-5 | - | TRBV5-4 | few | TGTGCCAGCAGCATCGGAGGGATCCAGGAGACCCAGTACTTC | CASSIGGIQETQYF
TRBJ2-7 | - | TRBV16 | - | TGTGCCAGCAGCCTCACGGGGGAGCAGTACTTC | CASSLTGEQYF
TRBJ2-2 | TRBD2 | TRBV4-2 | - | TGTGCCAGCAGCCAAGATTGGAGCGGGAGGGCCGGGACCGGGGAGCTGTTTTTT | CASSQDWSGRAGTGELFF
TRBJ2-7 | TRBD1 | TRBV7-9 | - | TGTGCCAGCAGCGTAACATCAGGGACAGGGTTACATGAGCAGTACTTC | CASSVTSGTGLHEQYF
TRBJ2-3 | TRBD2 | TRBV13 | - | TGTGCCAGCAGCACGCTAGGGACTACAAAACGTAATACGCAGTATTTT | CASSTLGTTKRNTQYF
TRBJ2-1 | TRBD2 | TRBV27 | once | TGTGCCAGCAGTTTGGTGAGAACTAGCGGGCCCAATGAGCAGTTCTTC | CASSLVRTSGPNEQFF
TRBJ1-5 | TRBD1 | TRBV7-2 | - | TGTGCCAGCAGCGTCAGGGACAGGGTGAGCAATCAGCCCCAGCATTTT | CASSVRDRVSNQPQHF
TRBJ2-3 | - | TRBV7-2 | - | TGTGCCAGCAGTCCACAGTCAACTAGCACAGATACGCAGTATTTT | CASSPQSTSTDTQYF
TRBJ2-2 | - | TRBV7-6 | - | TGTGCCAGCAGCTTAGCGGGGGCTTCTGGGGAGCTGTTTTTT | CASSLAGASGELFF
TRBJ1-5 | TRBD1 | TRBV6-1 | - | TGTGCCAGCAGTGAGGGACAGGGGGATCAGCCCCAGCATTTT | CASSEGQGDQPQHF
TRBJ2-1 | TRBD2 | TRBV28 | once | TGTGCCAGCTCGGGACTAGCGGGGAACAATGAGCAGTTCTTC | CASSGLAGNNEQFF
TRBJ2-7 | TRBD1 | TRBV9 | few | TGTGCCAGCAGCTCGGGACAGAGTTATTACGAGCAGTACTTC | CASSSGQSYYEQYF
TRBJ2-7 | - | TRBV5-6 | - | TGTGCCAGCAGCCCCCTGGTTCTCGGGGGGCTGGTCTACGAGCAGTACTTC | CASSPLVLGGLVYEQYF
TRBJ2-4 | - | TRBV14 | - | TGTGCCAGCAGCCAAGATACGGGCGGGGGCCTAGCCAAAAACATTCAGTACTTC | CASSQDTGGGLAKNIQYF
TRBJ2-7 | TRBD2 | TRBV9 | - | TGTGCCAGCAGCGTAAGGACTAGCGACTACGAGCAGTACTTC | CASSVRTSDYEQYF
TRBJ1-1 | - | TRBV11-2 | few | TGTGCCAGCAGCCCGACAACGAACACTGAAGCTTTCTTT | CASSPTTNTEAFF
TRBJ2-2 | - | TRBV5-1 | - | TGCGCCAGCAGCCTACAAAGTAACAGGGGAGGCACCGGGGAGCTGTTTTTT | CASSLQSNRGGTGELFF
TRBJ1-2 | - | TRBV10-1 | - | TGCGCCAGCAGTGGACCGGCGGGTCATGGCTACACCTTC | CASSGPAGHGYTF
TRBJ2-3 | - | TRBV28 | - | TGTGCCAGTCGGGACTTAAGCACAGATACGCAGTATTTT | CASRDLSTDTQYF
TRBJ2-7 | TRBD2 | TRBV7-9 | once | TGTGCCAGCAGCTTAGTTGCGGGAGTACCCGAGCAGTACTTC | CASSLVAGVPEQYF
TRBJ1-2 | - | TRBV5-1 | - | TGCGCCAGCAGCTTGAAGGACAATAACTATGGCTACACCTTC | CASSLKDNNYGYTF
TRBJ1-5 | - | TRBV7-9 | once | TGTGCCAGCAGCCAGAGGTCAGTTCAGCCCCAGCATTTT | CASSQRSVQPQHF
TRBJ2-1 | TRBD2 | TRBV28 | - | TGTGCCAGCAGCCTGATTACGGGACTAGCGGGAGCCAATGAGCAGTTCTTC | CASSLITGLAGANEQFF
TRBJ2-1 | TRBD1 | TRBV19 | - | TGTGCCAGTAGTATAGTAACAGGGGCGTACAATGAGCAGTTCTTC | CASSIVTGAYNEQFF